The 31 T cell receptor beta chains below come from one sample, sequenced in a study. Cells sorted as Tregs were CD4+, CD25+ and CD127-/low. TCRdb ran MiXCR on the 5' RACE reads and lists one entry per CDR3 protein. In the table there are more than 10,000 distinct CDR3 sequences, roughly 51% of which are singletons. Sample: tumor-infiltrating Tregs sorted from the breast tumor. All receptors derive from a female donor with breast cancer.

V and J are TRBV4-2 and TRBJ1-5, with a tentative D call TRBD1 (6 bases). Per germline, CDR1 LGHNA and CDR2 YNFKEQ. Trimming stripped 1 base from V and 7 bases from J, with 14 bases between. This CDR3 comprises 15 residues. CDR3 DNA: TGTGCCAGCAGCCAAGGGGCAGGGGCAGACCAGCCCCAGCATTTT. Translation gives CASSQGAGADQPQHF.

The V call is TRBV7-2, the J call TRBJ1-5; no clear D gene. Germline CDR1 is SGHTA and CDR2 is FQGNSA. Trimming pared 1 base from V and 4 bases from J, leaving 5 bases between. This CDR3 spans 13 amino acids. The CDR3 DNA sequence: TGTGCCAGCAGCTTAGAGGTAAATCAGCCCCAGCATTTT. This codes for CASSLEVNQPQHF.

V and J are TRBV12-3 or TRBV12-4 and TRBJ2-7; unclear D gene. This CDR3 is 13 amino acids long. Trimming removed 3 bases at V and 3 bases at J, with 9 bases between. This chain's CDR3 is CASSFKGYYEQYF. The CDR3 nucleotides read TGTGCCAGCAGTTTCAAGGGATACTACGAGCAGTACTTC.

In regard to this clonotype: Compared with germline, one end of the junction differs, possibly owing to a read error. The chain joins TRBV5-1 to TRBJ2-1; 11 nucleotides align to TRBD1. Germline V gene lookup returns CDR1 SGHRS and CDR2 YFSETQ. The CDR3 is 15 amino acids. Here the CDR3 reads CASSLDGTGGNVQFF. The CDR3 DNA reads TGCGCCAGCAGCTTGGATGGGACAGGGGGTAATGTGCAGTTCTTC.

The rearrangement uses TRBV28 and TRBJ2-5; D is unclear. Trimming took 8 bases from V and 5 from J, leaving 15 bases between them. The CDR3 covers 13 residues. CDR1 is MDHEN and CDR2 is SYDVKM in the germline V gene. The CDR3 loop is CASSKGSVETQYF. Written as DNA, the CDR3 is TGTGCCAGCTCGAAAGGCAGCGTTGAGACCCAGTACTTC.

The CDR3 nucleotides are TGTGCCAGCAGTTACTCCCCGACATGGACAGGGGGCCGAGAGACCCAGTACTTC. It codes for CASSYSPTWTGGRETQYF. The V call is TRBV6-2 or TRBV6-3, the J call TRBJ2-5, with 11 bases aligning to TRBD1. CDR3 size: 18 residues. Germline CDR1 is MNHEY and CDR2 is SVGEGT. V lost 0 bases, J lost 4 bases, and 10 bases stayed unmatched.

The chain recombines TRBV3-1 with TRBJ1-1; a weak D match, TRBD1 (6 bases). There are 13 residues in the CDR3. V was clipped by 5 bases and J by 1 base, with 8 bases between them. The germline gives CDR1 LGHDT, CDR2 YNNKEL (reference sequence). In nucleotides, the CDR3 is TGTGCCAGCAGCTCACAGGGGAACACTGAAGCTTTCTTT. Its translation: CASSSQGNTEAFF.

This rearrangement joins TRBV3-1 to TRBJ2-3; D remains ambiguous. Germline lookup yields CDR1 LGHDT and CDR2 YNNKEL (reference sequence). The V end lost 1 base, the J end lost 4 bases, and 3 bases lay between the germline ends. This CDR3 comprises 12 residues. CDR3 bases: TGTGCCAGCAGCCAAGTCGCAGATACGCAGTATTTT. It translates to CASSQVADTQYF.

CDR3 coding DNA: TGTGCCACCAGCAGAGATCTCTTACTAGCGGGAGTGTTGAGCACAGATACGCAGTATTTT. This sequence encodes CATSRDLLLAGVLSTDTQYF. The chain recombines TRBV15 with TRBJ2-3; 11 bases are a match to TRBD2. This CDR3 has 20 residues. Unmatched junction bases numbered 11, after V lost 0 bases and J lost 0 bases. Germline-derived CDR1 and CDR2 are LNHNV and YYDKDF (reference sequence).

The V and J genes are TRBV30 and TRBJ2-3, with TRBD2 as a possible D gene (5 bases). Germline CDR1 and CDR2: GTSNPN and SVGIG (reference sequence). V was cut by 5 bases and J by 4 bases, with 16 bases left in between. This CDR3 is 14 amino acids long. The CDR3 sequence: CAWGGLTSSDTQYF. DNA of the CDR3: TGTGCCTGGGGCGGACTCACCTCGTCAGATACGCAGTATTTT.

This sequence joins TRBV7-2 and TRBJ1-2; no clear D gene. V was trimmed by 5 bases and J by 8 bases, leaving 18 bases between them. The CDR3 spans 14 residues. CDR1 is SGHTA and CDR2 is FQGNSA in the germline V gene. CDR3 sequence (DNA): TGTGCCAGCAGCCCCCCTCCGGGTGGGCGCGGCTACACCTTC. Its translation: CASSPPPGGRGYTF. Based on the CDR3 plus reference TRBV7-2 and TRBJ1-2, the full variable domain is GAGVSQSPSNKVTEKGKDVELRCDPISGHTALYWYRQSLGQGLEFLIYFQGNSAPDKSGLPSDRFSAERTGGSVSTLTIQRTQQEDSAVYLCASSPPPGGRGYTFGSGTRLTVV.

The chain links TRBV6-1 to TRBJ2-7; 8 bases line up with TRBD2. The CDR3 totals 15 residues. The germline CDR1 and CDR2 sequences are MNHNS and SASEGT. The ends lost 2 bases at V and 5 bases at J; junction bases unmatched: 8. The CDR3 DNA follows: TGTGCCAGCAGTGAAACTACTAGCGGTCCTGACGAGCAGTACTTC. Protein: CASSETTSGPDEQYF.

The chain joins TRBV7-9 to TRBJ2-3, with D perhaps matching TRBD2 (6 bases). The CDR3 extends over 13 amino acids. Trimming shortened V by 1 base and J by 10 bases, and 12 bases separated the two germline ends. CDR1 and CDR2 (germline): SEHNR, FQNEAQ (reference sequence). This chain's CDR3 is CASSLEGTSAQYF. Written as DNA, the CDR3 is TGTGCCAGCAGCTTAGAGGGGACTTCCGCGCAGTATTTT.

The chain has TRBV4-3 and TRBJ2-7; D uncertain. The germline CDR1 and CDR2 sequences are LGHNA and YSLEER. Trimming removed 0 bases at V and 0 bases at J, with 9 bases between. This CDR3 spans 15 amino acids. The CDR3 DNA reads TGCGCCAGCAGCCAAGATCTAAGCCCCTCCTACGAGCAGTACGTC. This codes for CASSQDLSPSYEQYV.

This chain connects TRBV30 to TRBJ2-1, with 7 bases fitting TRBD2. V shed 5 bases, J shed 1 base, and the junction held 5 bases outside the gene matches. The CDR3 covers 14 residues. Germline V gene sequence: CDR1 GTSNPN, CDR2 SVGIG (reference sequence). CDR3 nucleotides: TGTGCCTGGGTGAAAGCGGGGTCCTACAATGAGCAGTTCTTC. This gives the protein CAWVKAGSYNEQFF.

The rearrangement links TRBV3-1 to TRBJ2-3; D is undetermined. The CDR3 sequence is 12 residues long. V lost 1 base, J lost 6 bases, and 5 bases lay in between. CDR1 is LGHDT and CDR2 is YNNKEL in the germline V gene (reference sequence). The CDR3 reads CASSQVTDTQYF. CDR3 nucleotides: TGTGCCAGCAGCCAAGTAACGGATACGCAGTATTTT.

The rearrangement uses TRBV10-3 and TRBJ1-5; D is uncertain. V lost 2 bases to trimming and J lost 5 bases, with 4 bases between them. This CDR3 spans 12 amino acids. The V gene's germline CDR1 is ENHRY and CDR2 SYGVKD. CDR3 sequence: CAISEPDQPQHF. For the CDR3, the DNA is TGTGCCATCAGTGAGCCAGATCAGCCCCAGCATTTT.

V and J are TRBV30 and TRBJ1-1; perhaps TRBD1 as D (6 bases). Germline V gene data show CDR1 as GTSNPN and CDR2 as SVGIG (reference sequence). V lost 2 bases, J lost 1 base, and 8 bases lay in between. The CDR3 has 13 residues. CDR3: CAWSQDRNTEAFF. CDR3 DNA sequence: TGTGCCTGGAGTCAGGACAGGAACACTGAAGCTTTCTTT.

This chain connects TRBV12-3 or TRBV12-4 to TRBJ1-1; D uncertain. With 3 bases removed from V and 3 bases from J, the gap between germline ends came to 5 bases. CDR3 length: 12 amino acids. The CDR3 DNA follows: TGTGCCAGCAGTTTGGTCGACACTGAAGCTTTCTTT. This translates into CASSLVDTEAFF.

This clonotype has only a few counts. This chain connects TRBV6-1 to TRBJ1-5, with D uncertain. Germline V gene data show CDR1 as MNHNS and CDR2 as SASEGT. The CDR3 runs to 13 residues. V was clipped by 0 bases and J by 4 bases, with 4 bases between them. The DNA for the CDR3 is TGTGCCAGCAGTGAAGCCGTTAATCAGCCCCAGCATTTT. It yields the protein CASSEAVNQPQHF.

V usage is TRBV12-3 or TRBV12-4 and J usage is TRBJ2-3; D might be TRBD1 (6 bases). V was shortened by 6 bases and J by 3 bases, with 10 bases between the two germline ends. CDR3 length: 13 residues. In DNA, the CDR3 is TGTGCCAGCAGAGATACAGGGACAGATACGCAGTATTTT. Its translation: CASRDTGTDTQYF.

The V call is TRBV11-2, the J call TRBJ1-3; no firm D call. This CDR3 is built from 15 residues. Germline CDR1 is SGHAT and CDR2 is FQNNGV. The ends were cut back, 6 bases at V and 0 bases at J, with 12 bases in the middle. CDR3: CASRPHSRSGNTIYF. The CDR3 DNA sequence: TGTGCCAGCAGACCGCACAGCCGCTCTGGAAACACCATATATTTT.

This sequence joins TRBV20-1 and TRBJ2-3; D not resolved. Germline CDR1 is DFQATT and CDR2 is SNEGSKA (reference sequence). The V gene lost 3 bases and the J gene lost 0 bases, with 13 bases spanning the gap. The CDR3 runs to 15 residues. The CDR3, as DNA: TGCAGTGCTAGCGGGCCGGATGCGAGCACAGATACGCAGTATTTT. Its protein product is CSASGPDASTDTQYF.

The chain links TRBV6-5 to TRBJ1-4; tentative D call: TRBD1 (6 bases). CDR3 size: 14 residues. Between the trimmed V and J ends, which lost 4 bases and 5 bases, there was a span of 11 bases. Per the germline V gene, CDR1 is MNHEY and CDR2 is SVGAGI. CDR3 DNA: TGTGCCAGCAGTTCAAGAACAGGGAATGAAAAACTGTTTTTT. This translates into CASSSRTGNEKLFF.

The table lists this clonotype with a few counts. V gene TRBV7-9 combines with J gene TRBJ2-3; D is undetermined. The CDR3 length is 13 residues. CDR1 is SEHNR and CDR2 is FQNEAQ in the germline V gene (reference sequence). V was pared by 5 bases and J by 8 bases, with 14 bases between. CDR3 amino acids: CASSIDRSATQYF. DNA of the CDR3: TGTGCCAGCAGCATCGATCGTTCAGCTACGCAGTATTTT.

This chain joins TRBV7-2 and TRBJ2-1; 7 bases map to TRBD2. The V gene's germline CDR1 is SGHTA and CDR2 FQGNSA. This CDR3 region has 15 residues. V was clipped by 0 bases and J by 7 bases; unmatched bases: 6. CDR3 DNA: TGTGCCAGCAGCTTAGCGGGAGGGCCTTGGAATGAGCAGTTCTTC. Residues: CASSLAGGPWNEQFF.

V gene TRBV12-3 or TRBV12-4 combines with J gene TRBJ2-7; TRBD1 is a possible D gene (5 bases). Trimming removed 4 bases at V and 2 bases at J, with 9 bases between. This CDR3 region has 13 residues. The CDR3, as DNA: TGTGCCAGCAGTTGGGCAGGGCCCTACGAGCAGTACTTC. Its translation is CASSWAGPYEQYF.

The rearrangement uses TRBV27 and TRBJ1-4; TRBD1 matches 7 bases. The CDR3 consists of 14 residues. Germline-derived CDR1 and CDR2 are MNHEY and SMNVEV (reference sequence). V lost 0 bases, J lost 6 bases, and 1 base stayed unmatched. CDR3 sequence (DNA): TGTGCCAGCAGTTTATCAGGGGGCGATGAAAAACTGTTTTTT. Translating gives CASSLSGGDEKLFF.

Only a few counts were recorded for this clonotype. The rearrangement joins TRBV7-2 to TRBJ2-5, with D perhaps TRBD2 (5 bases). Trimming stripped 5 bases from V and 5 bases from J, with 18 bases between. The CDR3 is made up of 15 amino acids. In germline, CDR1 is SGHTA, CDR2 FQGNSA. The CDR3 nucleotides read TGTGCCAGCAGCCTAATGGACTTCTCCGGCGAGACCCAGTACTTC. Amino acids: CASSLMDFSGETQYF.

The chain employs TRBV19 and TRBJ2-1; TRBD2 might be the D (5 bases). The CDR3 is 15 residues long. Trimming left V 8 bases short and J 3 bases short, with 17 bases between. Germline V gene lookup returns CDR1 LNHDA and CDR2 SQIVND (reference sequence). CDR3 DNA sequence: TGTGCCAGTTCCGAGGGAGACTTACTCTACAATGAGCAGTTCTTC. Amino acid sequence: CASSEGDLLYNEQFF.

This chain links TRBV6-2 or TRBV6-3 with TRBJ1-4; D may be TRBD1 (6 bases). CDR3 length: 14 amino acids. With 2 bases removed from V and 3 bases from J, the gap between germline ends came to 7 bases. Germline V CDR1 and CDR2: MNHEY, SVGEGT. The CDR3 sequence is CASSYRGANEKLFF. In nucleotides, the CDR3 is TGTGCCAGCAGTTACAGGGGGGCTAATGAAAAACTGTTTTTT.